The TCR beta chain described here comes from a study of blood T cell repertoires in COVID-19. Study as a whole: From the United States, Italy and Spain came samples of acute and convalescent COVID-19. The cDNA or gDNA used as material had been derived from T cells, B-cell-depleted T cells, or PBMCs.

This CDR3 contains 15 residues. CDR1 is SGHRS and CDR2 is YFSETQ in the germline V gene. After removal of 5 bases from V and 6 bases from J, the junction contained 6 bases not matched to a gene. Under the authors' procedure: Reference gene primer amplification yielded estimated nucleated cell counts. Clones were sequenced by immunoSEQ multiplex PCR, and TCRdb holds only the in-frame ones, with some missing. V, J and clone size reflect that table, while D and trimming were determined from the DNA. This table has approximately 93,000 clones, around 86% appearing once. This clone was detected only a few times. At the DNA level, this CDR3 is encoded by other sequences in the same sample as well.

Sequencing used peripheral blood. This sequence originates from a man in his fifties with active or convalescent COVID-19. The V gene is TRBV5-1, the J gene TRBJ2-3, with 13 bases fitting TRBD2. The CDR3 DNA reads TGCGCCAGCAGTCTCACTAGCGGGAGGGGGGATACGCAGTATTTT. Translation: CASSLTSGRGDTQYF.